This T cell receptor beta chain was captured by sequencing in a study of T cells after yellow fever vaccination. General study findings and limits: Repertoires obtained by FACS sorting could include abundant clonotypes that entered as contaminants from the bulk population. Among primary-vaccination clones, most reappeared after the booster, at about 95% for CD4 and around 91% for CD8.

A 5'RACE template-switching step, the method used to make TCR cDNA, added a universal primer site and UMIs. TCRdb reanalysed the 5' RACE reads using MiXCR and keeps one entry per CDR3 protein. This repertoire shows about 160,000 distinct CDR3 sequences, more than 5.5% found once; its top ten account for more than 2%. The sample holds a few counts of this clonotype. Its antigen is still unknown. The CDR3 totals 13 residues. The V gene's germline CDR1 is SGHTA and CDR2 FQGNSA. The germline V and J ends were trimmed by 7 bases and 0 bases, with 7 bases remaining between them. The source of this sequence is a man younger than 35 who received the YFV17D yellow fever vaccine. V and J are TRBV7-2 and TRBJ1-3; no firm D call. This specimen was CD4+ T cells sorted from PBMCs, taken about 5 days after the first yellow fever vaccination. Written as DNA, the CDR3 is TGTGCCAGCACCTACTACTCTGGAAACACCATATATTTT. Its translation is CASTYYSGNTIYF.